This T cell receptor beta chain was retrieved from a study of shared clonotypes between healthy human individuals. Profiling relied on immunoSEQ multiplex PCR, and the TCRdb table lists in-frame clones only, not all of them. The sample holds about 2.3 million clones, approximately 93% seen once. The clonotype was recovered from a man aged 18 to 35 in good health. Some clones in this sample may be carry-over from other donors' samples. The sample was naive CD4+ T cells from PBMCs. As to subset: CD45RA+ positively selected.

The CDR3 bases are TGTGCCAGCAGCCCCTTGTTCGGGACTCCGCCCCATGAGCAGTTCTTC. Translated: CASSPLFGTPPHEQFF. The rearrangement uses TRBV27 and TRBJ2-1; the D gene is possibly TRBD2 (6 bases). The germline CDR1 and CDR2 sequences are MNHEY and SMNVEV (reference sequence). The CDR3 loop spans 16 amino acids. With 6 bases removed from V and 8 bases from J, the gap between germline ends came to 23 bases.